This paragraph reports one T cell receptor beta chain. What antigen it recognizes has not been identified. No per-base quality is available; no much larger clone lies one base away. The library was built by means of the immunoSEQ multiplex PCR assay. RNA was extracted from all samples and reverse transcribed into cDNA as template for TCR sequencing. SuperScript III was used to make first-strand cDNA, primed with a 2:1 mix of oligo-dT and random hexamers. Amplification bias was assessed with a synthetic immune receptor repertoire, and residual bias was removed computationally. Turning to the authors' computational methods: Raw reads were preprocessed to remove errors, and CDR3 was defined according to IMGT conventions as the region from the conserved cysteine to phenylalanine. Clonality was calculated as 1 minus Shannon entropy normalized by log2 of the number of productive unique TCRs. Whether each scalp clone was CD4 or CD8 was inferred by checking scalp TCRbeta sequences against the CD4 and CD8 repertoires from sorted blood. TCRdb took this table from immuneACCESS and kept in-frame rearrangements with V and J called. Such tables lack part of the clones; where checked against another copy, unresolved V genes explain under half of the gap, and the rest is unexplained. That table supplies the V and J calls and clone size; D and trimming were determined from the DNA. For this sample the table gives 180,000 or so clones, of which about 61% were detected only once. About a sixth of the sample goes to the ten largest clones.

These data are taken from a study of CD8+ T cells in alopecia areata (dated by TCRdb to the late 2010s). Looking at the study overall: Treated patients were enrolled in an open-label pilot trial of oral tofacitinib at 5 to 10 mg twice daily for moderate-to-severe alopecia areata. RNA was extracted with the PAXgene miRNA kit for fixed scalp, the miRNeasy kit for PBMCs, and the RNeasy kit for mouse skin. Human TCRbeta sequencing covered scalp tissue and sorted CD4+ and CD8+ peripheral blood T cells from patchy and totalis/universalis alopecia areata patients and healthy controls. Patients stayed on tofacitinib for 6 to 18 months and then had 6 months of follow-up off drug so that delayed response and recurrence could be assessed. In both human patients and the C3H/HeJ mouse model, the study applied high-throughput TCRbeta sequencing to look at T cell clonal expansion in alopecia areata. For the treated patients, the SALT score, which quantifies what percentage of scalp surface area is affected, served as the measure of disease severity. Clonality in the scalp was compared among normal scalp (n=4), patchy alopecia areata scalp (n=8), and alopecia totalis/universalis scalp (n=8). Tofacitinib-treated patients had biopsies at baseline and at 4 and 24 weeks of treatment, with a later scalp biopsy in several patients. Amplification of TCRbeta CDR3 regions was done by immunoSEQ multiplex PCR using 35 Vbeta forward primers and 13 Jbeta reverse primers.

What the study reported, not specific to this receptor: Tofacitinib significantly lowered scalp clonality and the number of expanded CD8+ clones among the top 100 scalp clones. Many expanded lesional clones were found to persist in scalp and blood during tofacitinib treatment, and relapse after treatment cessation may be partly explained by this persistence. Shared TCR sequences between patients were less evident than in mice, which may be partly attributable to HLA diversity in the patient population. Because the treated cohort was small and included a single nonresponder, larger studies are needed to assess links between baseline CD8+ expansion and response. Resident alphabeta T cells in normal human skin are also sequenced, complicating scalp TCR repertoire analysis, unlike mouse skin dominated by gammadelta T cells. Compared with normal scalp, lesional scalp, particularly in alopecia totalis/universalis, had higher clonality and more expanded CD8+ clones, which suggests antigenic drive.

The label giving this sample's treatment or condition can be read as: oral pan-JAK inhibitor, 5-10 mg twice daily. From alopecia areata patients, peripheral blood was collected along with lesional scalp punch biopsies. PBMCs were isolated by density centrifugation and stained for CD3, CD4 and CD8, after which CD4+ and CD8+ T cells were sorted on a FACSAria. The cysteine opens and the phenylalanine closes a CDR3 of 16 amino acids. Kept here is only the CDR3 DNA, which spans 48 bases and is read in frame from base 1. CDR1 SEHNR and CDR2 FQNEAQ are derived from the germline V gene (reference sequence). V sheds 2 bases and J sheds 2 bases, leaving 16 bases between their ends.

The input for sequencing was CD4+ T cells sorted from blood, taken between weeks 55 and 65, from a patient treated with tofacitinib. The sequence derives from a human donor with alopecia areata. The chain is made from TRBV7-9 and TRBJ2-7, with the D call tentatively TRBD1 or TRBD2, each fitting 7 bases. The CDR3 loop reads CASSLTGARGTYEQYF. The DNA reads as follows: TGTGCCAGCAGCTTAACAGGGGCGCGGGGGACCTACGAGCAGTACTTC.